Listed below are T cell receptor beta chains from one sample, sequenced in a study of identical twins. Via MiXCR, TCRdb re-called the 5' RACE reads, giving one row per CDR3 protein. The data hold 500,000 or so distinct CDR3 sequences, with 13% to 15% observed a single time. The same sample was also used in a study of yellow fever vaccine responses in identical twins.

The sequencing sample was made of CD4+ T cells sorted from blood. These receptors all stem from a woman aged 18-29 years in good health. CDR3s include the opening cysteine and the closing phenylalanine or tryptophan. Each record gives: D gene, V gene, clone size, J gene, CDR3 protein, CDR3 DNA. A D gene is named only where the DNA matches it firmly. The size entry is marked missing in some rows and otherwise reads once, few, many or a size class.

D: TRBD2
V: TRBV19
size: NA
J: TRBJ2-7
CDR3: CASSIPGGIYEQYF
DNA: TGTGCCAGTAGTATTCCGGGAGGTATCTACGAGCAGTACTTC

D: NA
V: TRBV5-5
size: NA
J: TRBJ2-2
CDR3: CASSLTSNTGELFF
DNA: TGTGCCAGCAGCTTGACATCGAACACCGGGGAGCTGTTTTTT

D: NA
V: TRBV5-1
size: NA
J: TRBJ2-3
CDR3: CASSLKWGTDTQYF
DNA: TGCGCCAGCAGCTTGAAGTGGGGAACAGATACGCAGTATTTT

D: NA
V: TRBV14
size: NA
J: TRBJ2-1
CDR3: CASSQVVGTRYNEQFF
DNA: TGTGCCAGCAGCCAAGTCGTTGGGACACGCTACAATGAGCAGTTCTTC

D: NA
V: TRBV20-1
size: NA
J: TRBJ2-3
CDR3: CSARDVVDTQYF
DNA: TGCAGTGCTAGAGACGTGGTGGATACGCAGTATTTT

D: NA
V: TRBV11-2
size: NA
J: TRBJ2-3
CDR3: CASSPARQGPQDTQYF
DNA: TGTGCCAGCAGCCCCGCGCGGCAGGGACCCCAGGATACGCAGTATTTT

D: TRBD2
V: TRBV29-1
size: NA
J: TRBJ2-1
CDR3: CSVERASGRYNEQFF
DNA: TGCAGCGTTGAAAGGGCTAGCGGCAGATACAATGAGCAGTTCTTC

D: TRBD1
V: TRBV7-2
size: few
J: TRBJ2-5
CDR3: CASSSDRESWKETQYF
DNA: TGTGCCAGCAGCTCCGACAGGGAGAGTTGGAAAGAGACCCAGTACTTC

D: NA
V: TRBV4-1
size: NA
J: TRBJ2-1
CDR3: CASSREQGTGNEQFF
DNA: TGCGCCAGCAGCCGCGAGCAGGGGACGGGCAATGAGCAGTTCTTC

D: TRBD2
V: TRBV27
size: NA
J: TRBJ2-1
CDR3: CASSRGLAGGGEQFF
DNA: TGTGCCAGCAGTCGGGGACTAGCGGGGGGCGGTGAGCAGTTCTTC

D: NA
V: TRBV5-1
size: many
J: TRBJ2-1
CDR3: CASSLAGAVEQFF
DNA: TGCGCCAGCAGCTTGGCGGGCGCGGTTGAGCAGTTCTTC

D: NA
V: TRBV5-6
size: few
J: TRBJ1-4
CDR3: CASSLARVEKLFF
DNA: TGTGCCAGCAGCTTGGCCAGGGTTGAAAAACTGTTTTTT

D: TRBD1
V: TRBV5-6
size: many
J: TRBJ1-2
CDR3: CASSPGTGGLNYGYTF
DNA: TGTGCCAGCAGCCCGGGGACAGGGGGCCTTAACTATGGCTACACCTTC

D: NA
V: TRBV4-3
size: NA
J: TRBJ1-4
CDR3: CASSQDTPGGEKLFF
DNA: TGCGCCAGCAGCCAGGATACACCAGGCGGTGAAAAACTGTTTTTT

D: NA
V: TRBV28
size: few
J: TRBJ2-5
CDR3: CASSLGPTARLRDQETQYF
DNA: TGTGCCAGCAGTTTAGGGCCGACAGCCAGATTGAGAGACCAAGAGACCCAGTACTTC

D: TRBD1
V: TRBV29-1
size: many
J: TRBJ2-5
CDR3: CSVGQGALTETQYF
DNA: TGCAGCGTCGGACAGGGGGCCCTTACTGAGACCCAGTACTTC

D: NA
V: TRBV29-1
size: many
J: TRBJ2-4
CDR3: CSVEDRAKNIQYF
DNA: TGCAGCGTGGAAGACAGGGCCAAAAACATTCAGTACTTC

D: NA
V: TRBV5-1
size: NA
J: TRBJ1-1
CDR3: CASSLEQDTEAFF
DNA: TGCGCCAGCAGCTTGGAACAGGACACTGAAGCTTTCTTT

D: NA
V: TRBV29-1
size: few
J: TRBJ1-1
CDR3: CSVVVLAVNTEAFF
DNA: TGCAGCGTTGTGGTGTTAGCTGTGAACACTGAAGCTTTCTTT

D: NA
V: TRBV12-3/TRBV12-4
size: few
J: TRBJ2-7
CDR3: CASSLISHEQYF
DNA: TGTGCCAGCAGTTTAATTAGTCACGAGCAGTACTTC

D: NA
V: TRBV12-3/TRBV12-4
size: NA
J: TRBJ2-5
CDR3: CASSLGPSQETQYF
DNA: TGTGCCAGCAGTTTAGGCCCATCCCAAGAGACCCAGTACTTC

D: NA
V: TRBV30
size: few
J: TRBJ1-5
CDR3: CAWNLGSNQPQHF
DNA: TGTGCCTGGAATTTGGGAAGCAATCAGCCCCAGCATTTT

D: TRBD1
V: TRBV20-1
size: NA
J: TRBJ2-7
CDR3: CSAREDRAEQYF
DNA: TGCAGTGCTAGAGAGGACAGGGCCGAGCAGTACTTC

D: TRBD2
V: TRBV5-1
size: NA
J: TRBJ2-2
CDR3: CASSFWTSGSTGELFF
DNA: TGCGCCAGCAGCTTCTGGACTAGCGGTAGCACCGGGGAGCTGTTTTTT

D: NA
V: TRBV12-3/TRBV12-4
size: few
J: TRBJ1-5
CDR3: CASSLEGWQPQHF
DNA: TGTGCCAGCAGTTTAGAGGGGTGGCAGCCCCAGCATTTT

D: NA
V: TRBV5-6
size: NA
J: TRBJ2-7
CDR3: CASSQGAVEQYF
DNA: TGTGCCAGCAGCCAGGGAGCGGTCGAGCAGTACTTC

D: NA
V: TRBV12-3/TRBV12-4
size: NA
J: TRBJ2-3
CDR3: CASSFPGRTQYF
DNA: TGTGCCAGCAGTTTCCCAGGGAGGACGCAGTATTTT

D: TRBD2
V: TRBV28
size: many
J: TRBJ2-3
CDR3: CASSRTSGGSDTQYF
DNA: TGTGCCAGCAGCCGGACTAGCGGGGGGTCAGATACGCAGTATTTT

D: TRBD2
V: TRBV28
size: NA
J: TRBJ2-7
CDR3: CASSTMGLAGTGREQYF
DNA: TGTGCCAGCAGCACAATGGGACTAGCGGGAACAGGGCGCGAGCAGTACTTC

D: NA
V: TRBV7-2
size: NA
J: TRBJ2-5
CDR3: CASSLSPGEETQYF
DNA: TGTGCCAGCAGCTTATCTCCAGGAGAAGAGACCCAGTACTTC

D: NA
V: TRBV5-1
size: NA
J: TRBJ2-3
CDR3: CASSLQGGITDTQYF
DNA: TGCGCCAGCAGCTTGCAGGGGGGTATAACAGATACGCAGTATTTT